The T cell receptor (beta chain) described here comes from a study of identical twins. Comment on this clonotype: Its antigen is unidentified.

This CDR3 region has 16 residues. V lost 0 bases to trimming and J lost 10 bases, with 24 bases between them. CDR1 and CDR2 (germline): DFQATT, SNEGSKA (reference sequence). Study findings and constraints: Weaker excess sharing between twins was seen in beta out-of-frame sequences. For cord blood, abundant beta clonotypes had fewer insertions, unlike memory repertoires, which showed none. The study based its conclusions on cross-sectional statistical analysis and did not follow the same donors.

TCRdb itself ran the 5' RACE reads through MiXCR, one entry per CDR3 protein. The sample consists of fewer than 550,000 distinct CDR3 sequences, about 15% of them appearing once. These data were likewise used in another study, on yellow fever vaccine responses in identical twins.

The origin of this receptor is a woman between 18 and 29 years old in good health. The V gene is TRBV20-1, the J gene TRBJ2-5, with D perhaps TRBD2 (6 bases). Sequences were obtained from CD4+ T cells sorted from blood. The CDR3 DNA is TGCAGTGCTAGAGATGGGTTGAGGACTACCTTCAAGGGCCAGTACTTC. Protein: CSARDGLRTTFKGQYF.